This T cell receptor (beta chain) was found in a study of OX40 agonist ivuxolimab in advanced cancers. Baseline was the first blood sampling point, followed by cycle 4 day 1 and cycle 7 day 1. The V end was cut by 5 bases, the J end by 1 base, with 9 bases between. Germline CDR1 and CDR2: SGHTA and FQGNSA. CDR3 length equals 13 residues. Some clones are missing from TCRdb's copy, which holds only in-frame ones; the method was immunoSEQ multiplex PCR. The sample includes fewer than 50,000 clones, approximately 75% of them seen just once. The chain carries TRBV7-2 and TRBJ2-7; D is perhaps TRBD2 (5 bases). This specimen was CD4+ or CD8+ T cells sorted from blood, taken in a trial of the OX40 agonist ivuxolimab. This clonotype originated in an adult with an advanced solid tumor such as melanoma, head and neck, liver or kidney cancer. The CDR3 region has the DNA TGTGCCAGCAGCCCGGACTTTTCCTACGAGCAGTACTTC. It is translated as CASSPDFSYEQYF.